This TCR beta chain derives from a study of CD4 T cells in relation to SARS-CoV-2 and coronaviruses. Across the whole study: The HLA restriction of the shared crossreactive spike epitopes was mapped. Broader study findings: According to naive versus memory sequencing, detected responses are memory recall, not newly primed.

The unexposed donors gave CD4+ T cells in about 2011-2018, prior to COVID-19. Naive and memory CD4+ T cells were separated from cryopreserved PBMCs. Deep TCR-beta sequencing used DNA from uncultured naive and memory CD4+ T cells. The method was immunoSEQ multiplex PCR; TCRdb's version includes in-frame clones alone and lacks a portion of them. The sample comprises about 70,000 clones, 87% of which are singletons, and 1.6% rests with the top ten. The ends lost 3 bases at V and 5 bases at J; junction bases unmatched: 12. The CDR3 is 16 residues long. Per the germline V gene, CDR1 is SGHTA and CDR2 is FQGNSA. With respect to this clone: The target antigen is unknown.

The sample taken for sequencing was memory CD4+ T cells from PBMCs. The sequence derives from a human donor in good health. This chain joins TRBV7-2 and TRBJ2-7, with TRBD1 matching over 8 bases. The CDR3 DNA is TGTGCCAGCAGCTTCCACCCAGGGGGCGTGGGGGACGAGCAGTACTTC. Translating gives CASSFHPGGVGDEQYF.